The rows below give T cell receptor beta chains drawn from one sample of a study of Tregs in tolerant kidney transplant recipients. Assay used: immunoSEQ multiplex PCR; TCRdb lists only in-frame clones, some missing. The table records about 240,000 clones, about four fifths of them present only once. Sequencing was done on a sample of CD4+ T cells from blood. The receptor set was obtained from a human donor in good health. Both conserved end residues are part of each CDR3. Each record gives: J gene, V gene, CDR3 protein.

j_call: TRBJ1-5
v_call: TRBV2
cdr3_aa: CASKGDRSPQHF

j_call: TRBJ2-1
v_call: TRBV29-1
cdr3_aa: CSVDYSGGKTVYNEQFF

j_call: TRBJ1-4
v_call: TRBV19
cdr3_aa: CASMRNKGEKLFF

j_call: TRBJ2-7
v_call: TRBV11-2
cdr3_aa: CASSLVLVNYEQYF

j_call: TRBJ2-1
v_call: TRBV9
cdr3_aa: CASSVVGTGTFNEQFF

j_call: TRBJ2-5
v_call: TRBV4-2
cdr3_aa: CASSRLQGAIGETQYF

j_call: TRBJ2-7
v_call: TRBV5-5
cdr3_aa: CASISGTHEQYF

j_call: TRBJ2-5
v_call: TRBV28
cdr3_aa: CASSLLGETQYF

j_call: TRBJ2-3
v_call: TRBV14
cdr3_aa: CASSQDWGRVIDTQYF

j_call: TRBJ1-1
v_call: TRBV15
cdr3_aa: CATSRRTGWGDTEAFF

j_call: TRBJ2-1
v_call: TRBV5-1
cdr3_aa: CASSWGLAGESYNEQFF

j_call: TRBJ1-2
v_call: TRBV10-3
cdr3_aa: CAISELENYGYTF

j_call: TRBJ2-7
v_call: TRBV5-6
cdr3_aa: CASNIFGRQASYEQYF

j_call: TRBJ1-4
v_call: TRBV5-1
cdr3_aa: CASSLAWGQGREKLFF